Listed below are T cell receptor beta chains from one sample, sequenced in a study of blood T cell repertoires in COVID-19. TCRdb's copy holds only in-frame clones and misses some; the assay was immunoSEQ multiplex PCR. The sample carries roughly 230,000 clones, just under 90% recorded once. The source material was PBMCs or T cells enriched from blood (not recorded which). The origin of the receptors is a woman aged 30 to 39 with acute COVID-19. The CDR3 runs from the conserved cysteine through the conserved F or W. The order of the fields is clone size, V gene, D gene, J gene, CDR3 length, CDR3 protein, CDR3 DNA. A D gene is named only where the DNA matches it firmly. Clone size is given for some rows only: seen once, a few or many times, or a class if the clone is expanded.

once	TRBV5-8	.	TRBJ1-4	12	CASRLANEKLFF	TGTGCCAGCAGACTGGCTAATGAAAAACTGTTTTTT
.	TRBV2	TRBD2	TRBJ2-7	20	CASSELGLAGGRKGPYEQYF	TGTGCCAGCAGTGAATTGGGACTAGCGGGGGGCCGTAAAGGACCCTACGAGCAGTACTTC
.	TRBV11-2	.	TRBJ2-2	15	CASSRVEGSTGELFF	TGTGCCAGCAGCCGCGTAGAGGGATCGACCGGGGAGCTGTTTTTT
.	TRBV5-1	.	TRBJ1-4	15	CASSSQGGINEKLFF	TGCGCCAGCAGCTCCCAAGGCGGAATTAATGAAAAACTGTTTTTT
.	TRBV4-1	TRBD1	TRBJ2-7	16	CASSQAPGTGSYEQYF	TGCGCCAGCAGCCAAGCGCCCGGGACAGGGTCCTACGAGCAGTACTTC
.	TRBV25-1	TRBD2	TRBJ2-7	14	CASSEIGGAYEQYF	TGTGCCAGCAGTGAAATCGGGGGGGCCTACGAGCAGTACTTC
.	TRBV5-1	TRBD2	TRBJ2-5	16	CASSLALGGVQETQYF	TGCGCCAGCAGCTTGGCCCTCGGGGGGGTACAAGAGACCCAGTACTTC
once	TRBV28	.	TRBJ2-7	11	CASSELYEQYF	TGTGCCAGCAGTGAGCTCTACGAGCAGTACTTC
.	TRBV18	TRBD1	TRBJ2-6	16	CASSKGGYSGANVLTF	TGTGCCAGCTCAAAAGGGGGCTACTCTGGGGCCAACGTCCTGACTTTC
.	TRBV19	.	TRBJ1-5	17	CASSIGSGVYSNQPQHF	TGTGCCAGTAGTATAGGTTCCGGGGTCTATAGCAATCAGCCCCAGCATTTT
.	TRBV4-1	.	TRBJ1-5	14	CASSLQGYNQPQHF	TGCGCCAGCAGCCTACAGGGTTACAATCAGCCCCAGCATTTT
.	TRBV11-2	.	TRBJ1-1	15	CASSLMGKTFTEAFF	TGTGCCAGCAGCTTAATGGGCAAAACCTTTACTGAAGCTTTCTTT
.	TRBV30	TRBD2	TRBJ2-1	16	CAWSRGLAGGQGEQFF	TGTGCCTGGAGTAGGGGACTAGCGGGGGGACAAGGTGAGCAGTTCTTC
.	TRBV7-9	.	TRBJ1-1	13	CASSWGEVAEAFF	TGTGCCAGCAGCTGGGGGGAGGTGGCTGAAGCTTTCTTT
.	TRBV28	TRBD2	TRBJ2-6	17	CASSFSGGSSGANVLTF	TGTGCCAGCAGTTTTAGCGGGGGGAGCTCTGGGGCCAACGTCCTGACTTTC
.	TRBV5-5	TRBD1	TRBJ1-1	16	CASSLGPWQGETEAFF	TGTGCCAGCAGCTTAGGCCCTTGGCAGGGGGAGACTGAAGCTTTCTTT
.	TRBV5-1	.	TRBJ1-6	15	CASSGGSPADSPLHF	TGCGCCAGCAGCGGTGGATCTCCCGCGGATTCACCCCTCCACTTT
.	TRBV27	TRBD2	TRBJ2-7	13	CASRLLATYEQYF	TGTGCCAGCAGATTACTAGCGACCTACGAGCAGTACTTC
.	TRBV6-6	TRBD1	TRBJ1-2	13	CASRDRDRGFCTF	TGTGCCAGCAGAGACCGGGACAGGGGTTTTTGCACCTTC
.	TRBV5-4	.	TRBJ2-3	14	CASSLTVGTDTQYF	TGTGCCAGCAGCTTAACTGTAGGCACAGATACGCAGTATTTT
.	TRBV27	TRBD2	TRBJ2-3	15	CASSSQRGGTDTQYF	TGTGCCAGCAGTTCCCAGCGGGGGGGCACAGATACGCAGTATTTT
.	TRBV28	.	TRBJ1-2	14	CASSPTGGDYGYTF	TGTGCCAGCAGCCCCACCGGGGGGGACTATGGCTACACCTTC
few	TRBV10-3	.	TRBJ1-6	12	CAIRGEESPLHF	TGTGCCATCAGAGGGGAGGAATCACCCCTCCACTTT
.	TRBV10-3	.	TRBJ2-7	14	CAISESRGGYEQYF	TGTGCCATCAGTGAGTCAAGGGGGGGCTACGAGCAGTACTTC
.	TRBV5-4	TRBD2	TRBJ2-7	16	CASSLGLAGNRYEQYF	TGTGCCAGCAGCTTGGGACTAGCGGGGAATAGGTACGAGCAGTACTTC
.	TRBV13	.	TRBJ1-2	14	CASSSDRHLLGYTF	TGTGCCAGCAGCTCAGACAGGCACCTATTAGGCTACACCTTC
medium-sized	TRBV5-6	TRBD1	TRBJ2-2	16	CASSYLGTGNTGELFF	TGTGCCAGCAGCTACCTCGGGACAGGTAACACCGGGGAGCTGTTTTTT
.	TRBV19	TRBD1	TRBJ1-4	14	CASNQDRGNEKLFF	TGTGCCAGTAACCAGGACAGGGGAAATGAAAAACTGTTTTTT
.	TRBV5-1	TRBD2	TRBJ2-3	15	CASSWRGVDTDTQYF	TGCGCCAGCAGCTGGCGGGGGGTAGATACAGATACGCAGTATTTT
.	TRBV5-8	.	TRBJ2-7	12	CASSWGGGEQYF	TGTGCCAGCTCCTGGGGGGGCGGCGAGCAGTACTTC
.	TRBV5-1	.	TRBJ2-7	14	CASSLFGNTYEQYF	TGCGCCAGCAGCTTGTTTGGTAACACCTACGAGCAGTACTTC
.	TRBV27	TRBD1	TRBJ2-7	15	CASSFGQGVSYEQYF	TGTGCCAGCAGTTTCGGCCAGGGGGTCTCCTACGAGCAGTACTTC
.	TRBV3-1/TRBV3-2	.	TRBJ1-4	17	CASSQCRQTRCQEKLFF	TGTGCCAGCAGCCAATGTAGACAGACGAGGTGCCAAGAAAAACTGTTTTTT
.	TRBV7-3	.	TRBJ1-2	13	CASSAPGYYGYTF	TGTGCCAGCAGCGCCCCAGGGTACTATGGCTACACCTTC
.	TRBV6-5	.	TRBJ2-2	14	CASSRAANTGELFF	TGTGCCAGCAGCAGAGCGGCGAACACCGGGGAGCTGTTTTTT
.	TRBV7-7	.	TRBJ1-2	14	CASSPIRGLIGYTF	TGTGCCAGCAGCCCAATTCGAGGACTAATAGGCTACACCTTC
.	TRBV5-1	.	TRBJ1-1	11	CASSPGTEAFF	TGCGCCAGCAGCCCGGGGACAGAAGCTTTCTTT
once	TRBV5-1	TRBD1	TRBJ1-5	14	CASSSGQGVQPQHF	TGCGCCAGCAGCTCGGGACAGGGGGTTCAGCCCCAGCATTTT
.	TRBV10-3	.	TRBJ2-7	15	CAISGGTPEVGEQYF	TGTGCCATCAGTGGAGGGACTCCGGAGGTAGGCGAGCAGTACTTC
once	TRBV21-1	.	TRBJ1-5	13	CASSINRAQPQHF	TGTGCCAGCAGCATCAACAGGGCCCAGCCCCAGCATTTT
.	TRBV6-4	TRBD2	TRBJ2-2	16	CASSGIAGSNTGELFF	TGTGCCAGCAGTGGGATAGCGGGGTCGAACACCGGGGAGCTGTTTTTT
.	TRBV5-1	TRBD2	TRBJ2-2	16	CASSLGGTILTGELFF	TGCGCCAGCAGCTTGGGGGGGACTATTCTCACCGGGGAGCTGTTTTTT
.	TRBV10-1	TRBD1	TRBJ1-1	16	CASSELRTGKNTEAFF	TGCGCCAGCAGTGAGTTAAGGACAGGGAAGAACACTGAAGCTTTCTTT
.	TRBV5-1	TRBD2	TRBJ2-7	17	CASSLNPRAAGPYEQYF	TGCGCCAGCAGCTTGAATCCTCGAGCAGCGGGGCCCTACGAGCAGTACTTC
.	TRBV5-8	.	TRBJ1-1	14	CASSELGGSTEAFF	TGTGCCAGCAGCGAGTTAGGGGGAAGCACTGAAGCTTTCTTT
.	TRBV6-5	.	TRBJ1-2	13	CASTNSGSGGYTF	TGTGCCAGCACCAACTCAGGGTCTGGTGGCTACACCTTC
.	TRBV29-1	.	TRBJ1-5	13	CSVQGGKNQPQHF	TGCAGCGTCCAGGGTGGTAAGAATCAGCCCCAGCATTTT
.	TRBV7-9	TRBD1	TRBJ1-6	14	CASSQGQGNSPLHF	TGTGCCAGCAGCCAAGGACAGGGGAATTCACCCCTCCACTTT